Listed here are 6 T cell receptor beta chains from one sample, sequenced in a study of tumor-infiltrating lymphocytes in localized non-small cell lung cancer. Using immunoSEQ multiplex PCR, the repertoire was profiled, and TCRdb retains in-frame clones only, with some absent. The sample comprises roughly 5,800 clones, around 81% of which are singletons, and roughly 10% rests with the top ten. The specimen sequenced was lung tumor tissue. The receptors shown here come from a human donor with non-small cell lung cancer.

The rearrangement uses TRBV4-1 and TRBJ2-5; unclear D gene. Germline V gene data show CDR1 as MGHRA and CDR2 as YSYEKL. The CDR3 consists of 16 residues. Trimming shortened V by 0 bases and J by 8 bases, and 19 bases separated the two germline ends. DNA of the CDR3: TGCGCCAGCAGCCAAGATAACGGCGGCCCGTGGGAAACCCAGTACTTC. Protein: CASSQDNGGPWETQYF.

The rearrangement uses TRBV7-2 and TRBJ2-7, with TRBD2 as a possible D gene (5 bases). CDR1 is SGHTA, CDR2 FQGNSA, per germline. Trimming took off 1 base at V and 7 bases at J, with 20 bases between the two ends. The CDR3 covers 16 residues. CDR3 bases: TGTGCCAGCAGCTTAGAAGCTAGCTGGGGTTGGGAGGAGCAGTACTTC. This codes for CASSLEASWGWEEQYF.

The J gene is TRBJ2-5, the V gene TRBV6-5, with D tentatively TRBD1 or TRBD2 (5 bases each). Deletions cut 7 bases from V and 1 base from J, with 16 bases between. The CDR3 covers 15 residues. Germline CDR1 reads MNHEY; CDR2 reads SVGAGI. For the CDR3, the DNA is TGTGCCAGCACTTCACCTGGGACCGGCCAAGAGACCCAGTACTTC. Its translation is CASTSPGTGQETQYF.

The V call is TRBV15, the J call TRBJ2-1, with 7 bases matching TRBD2. The J segment lost 7 bases and the V segment lost 0 bases, leaving 6 bases of the junction unmatched. This CDR3 has 15 amino acids. Germline CDR1 and CDR2: LNHNV and YYDKDF (reference sequence). The CDR3 region is CATSRDIGLENEQFF. Written as DNA, the CDR3 is TGTGCCACCAGCAGAGATATCGGACTAGAGAATGAGCAGTTCTTC.

The V gene is TRBV10-3, the J gene TRBJ2-5; perhaps TRBD2 as D (5 bases). The V and J ends lost 0 bases and 3 bases respectively, with 14 bases between them. Looked up from germline, CDR1 is ENHRY and CDR2 is SYGVKD. CDR3 length equals 16 residues. CDR3 sequence: CAISESPKTRKETQYF. CDR3 nucleotides: TGTGCCATCAGTGAGTCTCCGAAAACTAGAAAAGAGACCCAGTACTTC.

The CDR3 loop reads CASGASPYYEQYF. DNA of the CDR3: TGTGCCAGCGGGGCCTCCCCATATTACGAGCAGTACTTC. This chain links TRBV28 with TRBJ2-7, with D possibly being TRBD1 (5 bases). Trimming took 8 bases from V and 4 from J, leaving 15 bases between them. CDR3 length: 13 residues. Germline CDR1 MDHEN, CDR2 SYDVKM.